One T cell receptor (beta chain) is described in this entry. This CDR3 is built from 18 residues. CDR1 MDHEN and CDR2 SYDVKM come from the germline V gene. Between the trimmed V and J ends, which lost 1 base and 0 bases, there was a span of 16 bases. The sample belongs to a study of blood T cell repertoires in COVID-19. Overall study context: Sites in the United States, Italy and Spain provided acute and convalescent COVID-19 samples. PBMCs, B-cell-depleted T cells, or T cells provided the cDNA or gDNA that made up the material.

Per the original methods: The assay estimated nucleated cells by amplifying reference gene primers. Data came from immunoSEQ multiplex PCR; TCRdb stores just in-frame clones and leaves some out. V and J calls and clone size are given by that table; D and trimming were obtained from the DNA. The table includes approximately 120,000 clones, approximately 80% detected once. Sample: peripheral blood. The source is a human donor in a cohort sampled during active COVID-19. The chain employs TRBV28 and TRBJ1-5, with D hard to call. The CDR3 protein is CASSLYQQPFYSNQPQHF. The CDR3 DNA is TGTGCCAGCAGTTTATATCAACAGCCCTTTTATAGCAATCAGCCCCAGCATTTT.